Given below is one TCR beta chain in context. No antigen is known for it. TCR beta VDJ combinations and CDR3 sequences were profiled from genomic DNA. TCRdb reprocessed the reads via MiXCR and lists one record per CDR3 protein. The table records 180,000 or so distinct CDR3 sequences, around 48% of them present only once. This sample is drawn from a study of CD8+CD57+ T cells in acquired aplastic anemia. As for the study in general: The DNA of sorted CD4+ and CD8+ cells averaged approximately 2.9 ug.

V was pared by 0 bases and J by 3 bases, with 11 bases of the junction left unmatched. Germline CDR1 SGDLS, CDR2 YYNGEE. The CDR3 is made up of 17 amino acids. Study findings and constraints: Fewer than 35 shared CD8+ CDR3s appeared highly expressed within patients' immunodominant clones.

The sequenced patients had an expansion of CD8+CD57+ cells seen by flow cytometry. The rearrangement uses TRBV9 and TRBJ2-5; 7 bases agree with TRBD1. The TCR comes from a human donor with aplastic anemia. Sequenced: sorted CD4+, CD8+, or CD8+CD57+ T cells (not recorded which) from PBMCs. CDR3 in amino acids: CASSVERRTGGEETQYF. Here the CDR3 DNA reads TGTGCCAGCAGCGTAGAAAGGCGGACAGGTGGAGAAGAGACCCAGTACTTC.